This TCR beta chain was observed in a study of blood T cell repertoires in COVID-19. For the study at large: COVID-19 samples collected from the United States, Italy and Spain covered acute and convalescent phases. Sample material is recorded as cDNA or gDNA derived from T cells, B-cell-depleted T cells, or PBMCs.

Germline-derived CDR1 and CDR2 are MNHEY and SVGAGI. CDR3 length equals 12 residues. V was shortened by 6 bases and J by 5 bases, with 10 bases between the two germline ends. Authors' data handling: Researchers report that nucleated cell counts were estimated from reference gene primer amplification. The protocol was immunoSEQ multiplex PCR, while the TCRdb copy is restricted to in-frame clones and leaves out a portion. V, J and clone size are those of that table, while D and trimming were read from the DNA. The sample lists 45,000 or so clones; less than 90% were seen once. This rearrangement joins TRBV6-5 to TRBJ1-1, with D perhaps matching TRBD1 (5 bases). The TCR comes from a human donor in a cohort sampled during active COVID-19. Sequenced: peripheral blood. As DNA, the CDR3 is TGTGCCAGCAGCCAGGGAAGAACTGAAGCTTTCTTT. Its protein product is CASSQGRTEAFF.